The rows below give T cell receptor beta chains drawn from one sample of a study of T cell changes during pregnancy in multiple sclerosis. Only in-frame clones appear in the TCRdb table, and some are missing; sequencing was by immunoSEQ multiplex PCR. Counted here are 50,000 to 75,000 clones, 75% to 95% occurring once; the ten biggest clones make up over 1%. The specimen was peripheral blood, collected after pregnancy. Receptors originate from a female donor in good health, enrolled as a control in a pregnancy study. Each CDR3 is given with its conserved first and last residue. The D gene is left open where the match is weak. Part of the rows lack a size; the others show once, few, many or a class for expanded clones.

j_gene	v_gene	abundance	d_gene	CDR3nt	CDR3aa
TRBJ2-7	TRBV6-5	NA	NA	TGTGCCAGCAGTCTAACCACACCGCGAGGGCAACAGTACTTC	CASSLTTPRGQQYF
TRBJ2-1	TRBV2	NA	TRBD2	TGTGCCAGCATAAGTGGGGGCGGGGGGGATCGCAGCTCCTACAATGAGCAGTTCTTC	CASISGGGGDRSSYNEQFF
TRBJ2-6	TRBV2	NA	NA	TGTGCCAGCCTGACTTATTCTGGGGCCAACGTCCTGACTTTC	CASLTYSGANVLTF
TRBJ2-5	TRBV9	NA	NA	TGTGCCAGCAGCCCACGGGGGACCCCTTGGCAAGAGACCCAGTACTTC	CASSPRGTPWQETQYF
TRBJ2-5	TRBV27	NA	TRBD2	TGTGCCAGCAGTTCCCCCGGGACTAGCTTAGAGACCCAGTACTTC	CASSSPGTSLETQYF
TRBJ2-1	TRBV6-4	NA	NA	TGTGCCAGCAGTGACTCGTCTAGTACGAATGAGCAGTTCTTC	CASSDSSSTNEQFF
TRBJ2-7	TRBV12-5	few	NA	TGTGCTAGTGGTTTAGGGGCCTCTCACGAGCAGTACTTC	CASGLGASHEQYF
TRBJ2-1	TRBV6-4	NA	TRBD1	TGTGCCAGCGGAACCGGGACAGGGATAAATGAGCAGTTCTTC	CASGTGTGINEQFF
TRBJ1-5	TRBV30	once	TRBD1	TGTGCCTGGAGTGTATTCCCCGGGACAGGAGTCAATCAGCCCCAGCATTTT	CAWSVFPGTGVNQPQHF
TRBJ2-3	TRBV7-3	NA	TRBD2	TGTGCCAGCAGCCATAGCGGGGGGGCAGGAGATACGCAGTATTTT	CASSHSGGAGDTQYF
TRBJ1-4	TRBV6-4	NA	NA	TGTGCCAGCAGCTTGACGGGGGAAACTAATGAAAAACTGTTTTTT	CASSLTGETNEKLFF
TRBJ1-5	TRBV30	NA	NA	TGTGCCTGGAGCGGGGGGGTTGGGGAGGGACAGCCCCAGCATTTT	CAWSGGVGEGQPQHF
TRBJ1-6	TRBV4-3	NA	NA	TGCGCCAGCAGCCAACGACAGAATTCACCCCTCCACTTT	CASSQRQNSPLHF
TRBJ2-1	TRBV5-1	NA	TRBD2	TGCGCCAGCAGCTTGGAGCCTAGCGGGAACAATGAGCAGTTCTTC	CASSLEPSGNNEQFF
TRBJ1-5	TRBV27	NA	NA	TGTGCCAGCAGACTACTTTGGGGCAATCAGCCCCAGCATTTT	CASRLLWGNQPQHF